This T cell receptor beta chain was sequenced in a study of shared clonotypes between healthy human individuals. In the study overall: Donors had three CD4 naive, three CD4 memory, two CD8 naive and one CD8 memory plate apiece.

TCRdb's table, derived via immunoSEQ multiplex PCR, lists solely in-frame clones and lacks some. The sample comprises 600,000 to 750,000 clones, 55% to 75% of which are singletons, and roughly 1.8% rests with the top ten. V dropped 8 bases and J dropped 6; count of bases not matched to a gene: 8. This CDR3 contains 13 residues. CDR1 is MGHDK, CDR2 SYGVNS, per germline. This rearrangement joins TRBV25-1 to TRBJ1-1, with 8 bases fitting TRBD1. The receptor comes from a woman aged 25-40 years in good health. Specimen: memory CD4+ T cells sorted from blood. Subset given: CD45RA-negative fraction. Written as DNA, the CDR3 is TGTGCCAGCTCACAGGGGGGCGCTTCTGAAGCTTTCTTT. Residues: CASSQGGASEAFF.